This T cell receptor beta chain was retrieved from a study of blood T cells in healthy people across ages. General study results and limits: Roughly linearly, TCR beta diversity per million T cells fell as age increased.

For this clonotype: Its target is not known.

Alongside a J-beta primer mix, a sample-barcoded 5' primer served in a second PCR lasting roughly 7 to 11 cycles. TCRdb processed the 5' RACE reads anew with MiXCR; each CDR3 protein has one entry. The sample yields about 830,000 distinct CDR3 sequences, 58% seen once. V lost 0 bases to trimming and J lost 0 bases, with 9 bases between them. The CDR3 length is 17 residues. Germline V gene data show CDR1 as LGHNA and CDR2 as YNFKEQ. The donors, healthy Caucasians from Russia, were aged about 6 to 90. Total RNA was isolated from each sample in quantities of at least 5 micrograms. Sequenced sample: blood. The TCR comes from a young man in good health. The chain joins TRBV4-2 to TRBJ1-6; D is uncertain. The CDR3 loop reads CASSQDMGGSYNSPLHF. The CDR3 bases are TGTGCCAGCAGCCAAGATATGGGAGGCTCCTATAATTCACCCCTCCACTTT.